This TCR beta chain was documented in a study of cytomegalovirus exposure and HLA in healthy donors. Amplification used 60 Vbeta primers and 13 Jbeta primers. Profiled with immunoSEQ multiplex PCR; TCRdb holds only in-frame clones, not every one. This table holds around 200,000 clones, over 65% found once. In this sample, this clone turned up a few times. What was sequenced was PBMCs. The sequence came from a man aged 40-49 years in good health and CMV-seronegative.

The CDR3 coding sequence is TGTGCCAGCAGCGGACCAGGGTCGGGCTATGGCTACACCTTC. Translation gives CASSGPGSGYGYTF. This chain links TRBV5-6 with TRBJ1-2, with D perhaps TRBD1 (5 bases). The ends were cut back, 4 bases at V and 4 bases at J, with 14 bases in the middle. This CDR3 has 14 amino acids. CDR1 SGHDT and CDR2 YYEEEE come from the germline V gene.